Below, one TCR beta chain is given with its context. What it recognizes is unknown. Generated by immunoSEQ multiplex PCR, the TCRdb table keeps only in-frame clones and is missing some. This table holds tens of thousands of clones, around 86% found once. CDR3 length equals 11 residues. Trimming shortened V by 1 base and J by 5 bases, and 3 bases separated the two germline ends. CDR1 is SGHTS and CDR2 is YDEGEE in the germline V gene. These data belong to a study of OX40 agonist ivuxolimab in advanced cancers. On the study more broadly: Antecedent anti-PD-1, anti-PD-L1 or anti-CTLA-4 therapy was permissible, with under 50% having received some.

Notes on the study in general: Among patients with partial responses at 0.1-3.0 mg/kg, clonal expansion was among the lowest. It was also the case that some nonresponders had low normalized T-cell clonal expansion.

Anyone with autoimmune disease history or systemic immunosuppression was excluded. This sequence joins TRBV5-8 and TRBJ2-5; no clear D. Sequenced material: CD4+ or CD8+ T cells sorted from blood, taken in a trial of the OX40 agonist ivuxolimab. The source of this sequence is an adult with an advanced solid tumor such as melanoma, head and neck, liver or kidney cancer. CDR3 coding DNA: TGTGCCAGCAGCTTGAGGGAGACCCAGTACTTC. This codes for CASSLRETQYF.